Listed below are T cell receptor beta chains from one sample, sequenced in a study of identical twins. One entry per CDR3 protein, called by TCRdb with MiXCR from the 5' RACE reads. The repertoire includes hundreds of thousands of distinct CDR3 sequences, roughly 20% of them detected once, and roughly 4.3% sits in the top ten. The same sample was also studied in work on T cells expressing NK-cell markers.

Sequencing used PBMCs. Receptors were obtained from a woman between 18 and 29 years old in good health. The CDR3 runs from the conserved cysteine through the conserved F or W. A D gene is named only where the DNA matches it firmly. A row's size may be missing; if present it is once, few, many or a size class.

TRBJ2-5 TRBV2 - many CASSDSWGTGQETQYF TGTGCCAGCAGCGACTCCTGGGGCACAGGCCAAGAGACCCAGTACTTC
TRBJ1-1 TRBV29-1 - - CSVVSAGMNTEAFF TGCAGCGTTGTCTCCGCAGGGATGAACACTGAAGCTTTCTTT
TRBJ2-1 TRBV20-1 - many CSARRGGGNEQFF TGCAGTGCTAGGAGAGGGGGTGGCAATGAGCAGTTCTTC
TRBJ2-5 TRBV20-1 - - CSARLWGQETQYF TGCAGTGCTAGGCTATGGGGGCAAGAGACCCAGTACTTC
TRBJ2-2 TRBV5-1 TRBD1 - CASSFGDRGREGTGELFF TGCGCCAGCAGCTTCGGGGACAGGGGGCGCGAGGGGACCGGGGAGCTGTTTTTT
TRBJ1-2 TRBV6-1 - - CASSVGLRGGYTF TGTGCCAGCAGTGTAGGACTCCGTGGAGGCTACACCTTC
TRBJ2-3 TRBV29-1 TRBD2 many CSVRLAGMRDTQYF TGCAGCGTCCGACTAGCGGGGATGAGAGATACGCAGTATTTT
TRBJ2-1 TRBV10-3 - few CAISVIYEQFF TGTGCCATCAGTGTGATCTATGAGCAGTTCTTC
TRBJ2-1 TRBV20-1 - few CSAALVNEQFF TGCAGTGCGGCCCTAGTGAATGAGCAGTTCTTC
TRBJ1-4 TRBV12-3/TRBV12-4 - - CASSKTEQKLFF TGTGCCAGCAGTAAGACGGAGCAAAAACTGTTTTTT
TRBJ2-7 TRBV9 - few CASSVDGSSAEQYF TGTGCCAGCAGCGTAGACGGGAGTTCGGCCGAGCAGTACTTC
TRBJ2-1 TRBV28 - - CASSLSSAGKNEQFF TGTGCCAGCAGTTTATCTTCTGCCGGTAAAAATGAGCAGTTCTTC
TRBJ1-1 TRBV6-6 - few CASSYSASAEAFF TGTGCCAGCAGTTATTCCGCCTCTGCTGAAGCTTTCTTT
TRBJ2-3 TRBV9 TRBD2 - CASSVDSGGLTDTQYF TGTGCCAGCAGCGTAGATAGCGGGGGGCTCACAGATACGCAGTATTTT
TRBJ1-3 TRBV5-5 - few CASSLAGSSGNTIYF TGTGCCAGCAGCTTGGCAGGGAGCTCTGGAAACACCATATATTTT
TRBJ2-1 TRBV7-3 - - CASSPTPLGQHNEQFF TGTGCCAGCAGCCCTACGCCCCTTGGACAGCACAATGAGCAGTTCTTC
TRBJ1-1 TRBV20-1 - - CSAIGLLNTEAFF TGCAGTGCTATAGGACTGCTGAACACTGAAGCTTTCTTT
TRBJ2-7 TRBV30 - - CAWGRTYEQYF TGTGCCTGGGGTAGGACCTACGAGCAGTACTTC
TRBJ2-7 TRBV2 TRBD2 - CATPPHSGGSYEQYF TGTGCCACCCCACCCCATAGCGGGGGTTCCTACGAGCAGTACTTC
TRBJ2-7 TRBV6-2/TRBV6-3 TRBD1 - CASRGTGSSYEQYF TGTGCCAGCCGTGGGACAGGGTCATCCTACGAGCAGTACTTC
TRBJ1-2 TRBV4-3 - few CASSQRTGNYGYTF TGCGCCAGCAGCCAACGAACAGGGAACTATGGCTACACCTTC
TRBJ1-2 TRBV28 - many CASSLRPDYGYTF TGTGCCAGCAGCTTGCGACCCGACTATGGCTACACCTTC
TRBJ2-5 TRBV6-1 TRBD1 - CASSEGTGAFVETQYF TGTGCCAGCAGTGAGGGGACAGGGGCTTTTGTGGAGACCCAGTACTTC
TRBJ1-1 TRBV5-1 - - CASSFNRGKLTEAFF TGCGCCAGCAGCTTTAATCGGGGAAAACTCACTGAAGCTTTCTTT